This T cell receptor (beta chain) originates from a study of blood T cell repertoires in COVID-19. In the authors' workflow: It was from reference gene primer amplification that nucleated cell counts were estimated. Method: immunoSEQ multiplex PCR; TCRdb's copy keeps in-frame clones and lacks some. From that table come the V and J calls and clone size; the DNA was used to work out D and trimming. The repertoire holds about 94,000 clones, with roughly 86% as singletons. Sequencing used peripheral blood. The clonotype comes from a human donor with acute or convalescent COVID-19. The donor label of this sample is uncertain.

The chain's CDR3 is CASSLAAGVPYEQYF. CDR3 DNA: TGCGCCAGCAGCTTGGCCGCAGGGGTTCCCTACGAGCAGTACTTC. The chain carries TRBV5-1 and TRBJ2-7; weak D call: TRBD1 (6 bases). With 0 bases removed from V and 2 bases from J, the gap between germline ends came to 12 bases. Germline lookup yields CDR1 SGHRS and CDR2 YFSETQ. The CDR3 sequence is 15 residues long.